The clone carrying this T cell receptor (beta chain) has only a few counts. Its target is not known. This sample stems from a study of cytomegalovirus exposure and HLA in healthy donors. Study-level points and caveats: A previous analysis found most TCR beta V segments productive roughly 87% or roughly 30% of the time. The classifier reportedly diagnosed cytomegalovirus status with high specificity and sensitivity.

This PCR relied on a set of 60 Vbeta primers and 13 Jbeta primers. Assay used: immunoSEQ multiplex PCR; TCRdb lists only in-frame clones, some missing. The sample includes more than 130,000 clones, 76% of them seen just once. This clonotype originated in a young man in good health and CMV-seronegative. The specimen sequenced was PBMCs.

CDR3 sequence: CASSDGDTGELFF. CDR3 coding DNA: TGTGCCAGCAGTGACGGGGACACCGGGGAGCTGTTTTTT. The chain has TRBV6-5 and TRBJ2-2, with a weak D call TRBD2 (5 bases). Looked up from germline, CDR1 is MNHEY and CDR2 is SVGAGI. This CDR3 has 13 residues. Trimming stripped 5 bases from V and 3 bases from J, with 7 bases between.